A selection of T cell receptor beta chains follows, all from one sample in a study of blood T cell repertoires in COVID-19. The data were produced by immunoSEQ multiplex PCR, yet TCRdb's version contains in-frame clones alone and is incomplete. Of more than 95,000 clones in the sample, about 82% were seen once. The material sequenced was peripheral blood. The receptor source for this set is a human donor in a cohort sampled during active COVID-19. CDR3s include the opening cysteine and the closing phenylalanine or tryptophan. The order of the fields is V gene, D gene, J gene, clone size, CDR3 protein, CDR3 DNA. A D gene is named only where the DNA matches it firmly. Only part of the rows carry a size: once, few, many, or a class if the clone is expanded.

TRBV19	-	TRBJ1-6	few	CASTITLRQGRNSPLHF	TGTGCCAGTACTATCACACTCAGGCAGGGGCGAAATTCACCCCTCCACTTT
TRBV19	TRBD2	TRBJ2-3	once	CASRIGTSGSVWGTDTQYF	TGTGCCAGTAGAATAGGGACTAGCGGGAGCGTTTGGGGCACAGATACGCAGTATTTT
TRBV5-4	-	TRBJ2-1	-	CASTNTSLLNEQFF	TGTGCCAGCACAAATACTAGTCTTCTCAATGAGCAGTTCTTC
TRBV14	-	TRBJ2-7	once	CASSQAFVGGPFSYEQYF	TGTGCCAGCAGCCAAGCTTTCGTCGGGGGGCCGTTTTCCTACGAGCAGTACTTC
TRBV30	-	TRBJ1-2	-	CAWSNAGRYGYTF	TGTGCCTGGAGTAACGCAGGGCGGTATGGCTACACCTTC
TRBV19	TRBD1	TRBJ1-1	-	CASSQTGVVETEAFF	TGTGCCAGTAGTCAAACAGGGGTGGTTGAGACTGAAGCTTTCTTT
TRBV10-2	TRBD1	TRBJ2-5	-	CASRQTGEETQYF	TGCGCCAGCAGGCAGACAGGGGAAGAGACCCAGTACTTC
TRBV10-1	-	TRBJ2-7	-	CASSESTGPYEQYF	TGCGCCAGCAGTGAGTCAACAGGGCCCTACGAGCAGTACTTC
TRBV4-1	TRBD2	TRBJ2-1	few	CASSPPPSGSQNEQFF	TGCGCCAGCAGCCCCCCACCTAGCGGGAGTCAAAATGAGCAGTTCTTC
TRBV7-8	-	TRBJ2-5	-	CASSSLGRTKETQYF	TGTGCCAGCAGCTCCCTGGGCAGGACAAAAGAGACCCAGTACTTC
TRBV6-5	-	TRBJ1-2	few	CASRGEANYGYTF	TGTGCCAGCAGAGGGGAGGCTAACTATGGCTACACCTTC
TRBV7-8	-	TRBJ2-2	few	CASSLRNTGELFF	TGTGCCAGCAGTCTTAGGAACACCGGGGAGCTGTTTTTT
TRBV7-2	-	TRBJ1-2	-	CASSRGTDLPYTF	TGTGCCAGCAGCCGCGGGACGGACCTCCCCTACACCTTC
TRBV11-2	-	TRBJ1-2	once	CASSQAQGFGYTF	TGTGCCAGCAGCCAAGCGCAGGGCTTTGGCTACACCTTC
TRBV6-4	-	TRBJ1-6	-	CASSDSPGGNSPLHF	TGTGCCAGCAGTGACTCCCCAGGAGGCAATTCACCCCTCCACTTT
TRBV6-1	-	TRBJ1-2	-	CASSEIGAYGYTF	TGTGCCAGCAGTGAGATAGGGGCCTATGGCTACACCTTC
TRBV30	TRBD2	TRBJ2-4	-	CAWSRPSGNIQYF	TGTGCCTGGAGTCGCCCTAGCGGAAACATTCAGTACTTC
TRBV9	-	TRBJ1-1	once	CASSPTTGTEAFF	TGTGCCAGCAGCCCCACCACGGGGACTGAAGCTTTCTTT
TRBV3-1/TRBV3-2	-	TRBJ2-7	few	CATKRPGQGCNEQYF	TGTGCCACCAAGCGACCCGGGCAGGGTTGCAACGAGCAGTACTTC
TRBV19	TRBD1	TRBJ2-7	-	CASSNRGAYEQYF	TGTGCCAGTAGCAACAGGGGGGCCTACGAGCAGTACTTC
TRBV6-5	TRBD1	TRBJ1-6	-	CASSFGQGRTSPLHF	TGTGCCAGCAGTTTTGGACAGGGAAGGACATCACCCCTCCACTTT
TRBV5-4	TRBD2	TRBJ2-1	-	CASSYDGTSGNEQFF	TGTGCCAGCAGCTACGACGGGACTAGCGGCAATGAGCAGTTCTTC
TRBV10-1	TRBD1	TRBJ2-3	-	CASSSGTGGRTDTQYF	TGCGCCAGCAGCTCCGGGACAGGGGGGAGGACAGATACGCAGTATTTT
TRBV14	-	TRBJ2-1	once	CASGASLGQFF	TGTGCCAGCGGGGCTAGTCTTGGGCAGTTCTTC
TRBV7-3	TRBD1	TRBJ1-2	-	CASSLGPGTGVEGYTF	TGTGCCAGCAGCTTAGGCCCCGGGACAGGGGTTGAAGGCTACACCTTC
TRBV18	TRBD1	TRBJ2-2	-	CASSPKDREYTGELFF	TGTGCCAGCTCCCCTAAGGACAGGGAATACACCGGGGAGCTGTTTTTT
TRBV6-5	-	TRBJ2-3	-	CASSFTPGTTDTQYF	TGTGCCAGCAGTTTTACCCCGGGAACCACAGATACGCAGTATTTT
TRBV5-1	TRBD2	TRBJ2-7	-	CASSLGWLAVYEQYF	TGCGCCAGCAGCTTGGGGTGGCTAGCGGTCTACGAGCAGTACTTC
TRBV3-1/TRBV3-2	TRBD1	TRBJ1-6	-	CASSQLTGDNSPLHF	TGTGCCAGCAGCCAACTGACAGGGGATAATTCACCCCTCCACTTT